Listed below are T cell receptor beta chains from one sample, sequenced in a study of blood T cell repertoires in COVID-19. Libraries were prepared by immunoSEQ multiplex PCR; TCRdb keeps only in-frame clonotypes and omits some of them. The repertoire holds roughly 340,000 clones, with roughly nine tenths as singletons. The material sequenced was PBMCs or T cells enriched from blood (not recorded which). These receptors were taken from a man in his late teens or twenties who had recovered from COVID-19. Each CDR3 is given with its conserved first and last residue. Fields, in order: V gene, CDR3 length, J gene, CDR3 protein.

TRBV4-1	17	TRBJ1-2	CASSHFQMGQAHYGYTF
TRBV28	17	TRBJ2-3	CASSLYQREWATDTQYF
TRBV4-2	14	TRBJ1-2	CASSQGRGGDGYTF
TRBV4-2	16	TRBJ2-5	CASSQEDWGHRETQYF
TRBV9	16	TRBJ1-2	CASSVRDRAIDYGYTF
TRBV30	12	TRBJ1-1	CAWYRSGPEAFF
TRBV24-1	18	TRBJ2-1	CATSDLCGSCKYYNEQFF
TRBV9	13	TRBJ2-5	CASSVSSYETQYF
TRBV27	14	TRBJ1-6	CASSFSVDNSPLHF
TRBV2	12	TRBJ1-4	CASRPTREKLFF